The present TCR beta chain was sequenced within a study of OX40 agonist ivuxolimab in advanced cancers. TCRdb's copy holds only in-frame clones and misses some; the assay was immunoSEQ multiplex PCR. The sample comprises about 69,000 clones, approximately 93% of which are singletons, and 0.25% to 0.3% rests with the top ten. V dropped 2 bases and J dropped 8 bases, with 14 bases sitting between them. This CDR3 has 14 amino acids. Germline CDR1 is SGHDT and CDR2 is YYEEEE. Samples of blood were obtained at baseline, on cycle 4 day 1, and on cycle 7 day 1. This chain uses TRBV5-6 with TRBJ2-1; TRBD1 is a possible D gene (6 bases). This receptor was obtained from an adult with an advanced solid tumor such as melanoma, head and neck, liver or kidney cancer. The specimen was CD4+ or CD8+ T cells sorted from blood, collected in a trial of the OX40 agonist ivuxolimab. This chain's CDR3 is CASSFQQGLDEQFF. The CDR3 coding sequence is TGTGCCAGCAGCTTCCAACAGGGATTAGATGAGCAGTTCTTC. Filled out from reference TRBV5-6 and TRBJ2-1, the complete variable domain reads DAGVTQSPTHLIKTRGQQVTLRCSPKSGHDTVSWYQQALGQGPQFIFQYYEEEERQRGNFPDRFSGHQFPNYSSELNVNALLLGDSALYLCASSFQQGLDEQFFGPGTRLTVL.